This TCR beta chain was captured by sequencing in a study of cytotoxic CD8 clonotypes in ibrutinib-treated CLL. At the level of the study: Sequencing produced an average of around 260,000 productive templates and approximately 100,000 productive rearrangements per sample. General observations from the study: The study found clonality rose at ibrutinib response, then fell toward baseline at progression.

The CDR3 is 16 residues long. Germline V gene lookup returns CDR1 LNHNV and CDR2 YYDKDF (reference sequence). Trimming removed 0 bases from V and 2 bases from J, with 14 bases in between. The assay was immunoSEQ multiplex PCR, and TCRdb's table has in-frame clones only and misses some. The sample has fewer than 400,000 clones, roughly two thirds seen once. Remarks on this clone: No antigen is known for it.

This chain links TRBV15 with TRBJ2-7; D call uncertain. Here the sequenced sample was PBMCs, taken after 36 months of ibrutinib treatment. This TCR came from a human donor with chronic lymphocytic leukemia. The CDR3 sequence is CATSRDRTQLPYEQYF. The CDR3 DNA is TGTGCCACCAGCAGAGATCGCACGCAACTCCCCTACGAGCAGTACTTC.